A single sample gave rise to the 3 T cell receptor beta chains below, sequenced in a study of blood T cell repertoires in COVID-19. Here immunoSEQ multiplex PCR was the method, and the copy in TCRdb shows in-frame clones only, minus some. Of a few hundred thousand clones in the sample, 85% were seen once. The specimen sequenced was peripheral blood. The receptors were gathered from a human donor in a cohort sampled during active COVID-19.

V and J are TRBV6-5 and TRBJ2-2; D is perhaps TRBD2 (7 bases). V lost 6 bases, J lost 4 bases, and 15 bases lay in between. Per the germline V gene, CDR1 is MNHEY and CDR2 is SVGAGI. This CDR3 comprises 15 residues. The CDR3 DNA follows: TGTGCCAGCAGCCAAGGGGGGGGCGGCACCGGGGAGCTGTTTTTT. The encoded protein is CASSQGGGGTGELFF.

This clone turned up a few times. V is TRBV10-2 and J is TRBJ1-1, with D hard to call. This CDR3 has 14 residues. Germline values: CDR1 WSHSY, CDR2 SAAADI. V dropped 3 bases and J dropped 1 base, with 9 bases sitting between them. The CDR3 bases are TGCGCCAGCAGTGAATATAGCTCGAACACTGAAGCTTTCTTT. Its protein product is CASSEYSSNTEAFF.

The CDR3 reads CASSVKGDTEAFF. The CDR3 region has the DNA TGTGCCAGCAGCGTAAAGGGGGACACTGAAGCTTTCTTT. The chain employs TRBV5-5 and TRBJ1-1; perhaps TRBD1 as D (6 bases). The CDR3 consists of 13 residues. Trimming took 4 bases from V and 3 from J, leaving 10 bases between them. Per germline, CDR1 SGHKS and CDR2 YYEKEE (reference sequence).